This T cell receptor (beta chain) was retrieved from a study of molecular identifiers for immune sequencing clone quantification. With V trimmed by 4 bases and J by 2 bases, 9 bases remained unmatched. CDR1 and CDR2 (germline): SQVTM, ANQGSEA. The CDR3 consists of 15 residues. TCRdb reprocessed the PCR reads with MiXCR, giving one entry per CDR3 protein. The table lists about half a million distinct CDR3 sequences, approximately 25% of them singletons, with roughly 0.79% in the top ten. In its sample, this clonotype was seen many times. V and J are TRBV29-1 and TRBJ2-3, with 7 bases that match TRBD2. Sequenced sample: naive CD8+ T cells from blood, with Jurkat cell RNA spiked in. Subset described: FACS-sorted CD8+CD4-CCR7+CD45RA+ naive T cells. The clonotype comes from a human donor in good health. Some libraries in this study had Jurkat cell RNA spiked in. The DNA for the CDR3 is TGCAGCGTTGTAGGAGCGGGGAAATCCACAGATACGCAGTATTTT. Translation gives CSVVGAGKSTDTQYF.